This T cell receptor (beta chain) was profiled in a study of blood T cell repertoires in COVID-19. Repertoires were generated with immunoSEQ multiplex PCR, while TCRdb's copy carries only in-frame clones and drops some. The sample records approximately 350,000 clones, more than 70% being singletons. CDR3 length: 16 residues. With V trimmed by 4 bases and J by 5 bases, 9 bases remained unmatched. Germline V gene data show CDR1 as KGHDR and CDR2 as SFDVKD. The gene calls are TRBV24-1 and TRBJ2-1; 8 bases are a match to TRBD1. Specimen: peripheral blood. This receptor was identified in a middle-aged man with acute or convalescent COVID-19. The chain's CDR3 is CATSDKPGQANNEQFF. CDR3 coding DNA: TGTGCCACCAGTGACAAACCGGGACAGGCAAACAATGAGCAGTTCTTC.